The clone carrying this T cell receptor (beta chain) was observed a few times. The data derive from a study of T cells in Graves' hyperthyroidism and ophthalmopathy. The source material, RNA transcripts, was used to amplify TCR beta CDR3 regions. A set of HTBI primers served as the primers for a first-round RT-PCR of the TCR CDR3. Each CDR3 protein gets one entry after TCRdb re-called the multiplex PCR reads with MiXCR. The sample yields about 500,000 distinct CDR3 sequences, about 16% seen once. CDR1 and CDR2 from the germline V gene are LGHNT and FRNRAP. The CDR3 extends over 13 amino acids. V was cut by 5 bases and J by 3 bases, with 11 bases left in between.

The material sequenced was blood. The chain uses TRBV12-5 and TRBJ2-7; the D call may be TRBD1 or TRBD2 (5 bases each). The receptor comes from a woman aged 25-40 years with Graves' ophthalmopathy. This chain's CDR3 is CASGQGVGYEQYF. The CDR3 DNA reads TGTGCTAGTGGTCAGGGAGTGGGCTACGAGCAGTACTTC. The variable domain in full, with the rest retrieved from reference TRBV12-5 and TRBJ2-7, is DARVTQTPRHKVTEMGQEVTMRCQPILGHNTVFWYRQTMMQGLELLAYFRNRAPLDDSGMPKDRFSAEMPDATLATLKIQPSEPRDSAVYFCASGQGVGYEQYFGPGTRLTVT.